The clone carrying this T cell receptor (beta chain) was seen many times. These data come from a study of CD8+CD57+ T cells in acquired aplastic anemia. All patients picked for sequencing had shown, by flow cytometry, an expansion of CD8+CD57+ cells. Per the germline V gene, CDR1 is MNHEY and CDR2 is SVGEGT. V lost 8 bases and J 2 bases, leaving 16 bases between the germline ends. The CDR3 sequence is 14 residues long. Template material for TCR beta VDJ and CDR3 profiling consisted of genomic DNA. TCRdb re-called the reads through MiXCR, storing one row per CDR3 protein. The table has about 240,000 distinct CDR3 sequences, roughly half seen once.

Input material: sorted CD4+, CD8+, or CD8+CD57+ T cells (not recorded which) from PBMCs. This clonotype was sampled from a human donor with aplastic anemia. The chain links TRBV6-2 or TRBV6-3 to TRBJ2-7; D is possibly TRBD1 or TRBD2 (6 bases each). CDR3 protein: CASLGARGPYEQYF. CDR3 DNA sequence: TGTGCCAGCCTTGGGGCTCGGGGGCCCTACGAGCAGTACTTC.